The 13 T cell receptor beta chains reported below all come from one sample, sequenced in a study of T cells expressing NK-cell markers. TCRdb re-called the 5' RACE reads; one entry per CDR3 protein, DNA not given. Its table lists over 350,000 distinct CDR3 sequences. Sequenced input: blood T cells: a sorted CD56 or NKG2C T cell subset, CD4+ or CD8+ T cells, or bulk PBMC T cells (not recorded which). The receptors shown here come from a woman aged 45-59 years in good health.

V usage is TRBV5-1 and J usage is TRBJ1-1; TCRdb's D call, TRBD1, is unchecked because there is no DNA. The germline gives CDR1 SGHRS, CDR2 YFSETQ. The CDR3 extends over 15 amino acids. The CDR3: CASSSAFRQDTEAFF.

The chain recombines TRBV7-9 with TRBJ2-1; TCRdb names TRBD2, which stays unverified in the absence of DNA. CDR1 SEHNR and CDR2 FQNEAQ come from the germline V gene (reference sequence). The CDR3 loop spans 12 amino acids. The CDR3 here is CASSLGTRREFF.

The J gene is TRBJ2-1, the V gene TRBV6-6; absent DNA, TCRdb's TRBD2 call cannot be checked. CDR1 is MNHNY and CDR2 is SVGAGI in the germline V gene (reference sequence). CDR3 length equals 13 residues. CDR3 sequence: CASRELTAGEQFF.

This chain connects TRBV7-3 to TRBJ2-3; TCRdb's D call, TRBD1, is unchecked because there is no DNA. In germline, CDR1 is SGHTA, CDR2 FQGTGA. The CDR3 contains 15 residues. The CDR3 spells CASSSTPRRVDTQYF.

The rearrangement uses TRBV25-1 and TRBJ1-1. The CDR3 is 13 amino acids. Germline loops: CDR1 MGHDK, CDR2 SYGVNS. The CDR3 region is CASSESAEYEAFF.

The chain employs TRBV12-3 or TRBV12-4 and TRBJ2-5; absent DNA, TCRdb's TRBD2 call cannot be checked. CDR3 size: 15 residues. The CDR3 spells CASSFLAGSPETQYF.

V gene TRBV20-1 combines with J gene TRBJ2-2; the D call from TCRdb, TRBD2, cannot be confirmed without DNA. CDR1 and CDR2 from the germline V gene are DFQATT and SNEGSKA (reference sequence). The CDR3 has 16 residues. The CDR3 sequence: CSARDAGTSIAGELFF.

The chain employs TRBV27 and TRBJ1-1. Looked up from germline, CDR1 is MNHEY and CDR2 is SMNVEV (reference sequence). This CDR3 spans 14 amino acids. Here the CDR3 reads CASSYGLMNTEAFF.

The V gene is TRBV11-2, the J gene TRBJ2-2; TCRdb proposes TRBD1, but this gene call is untestable without DNA. CDR3 length equals 15 residues. From germline, CDR1 is SGHAT and CDR2 FQNNGV. CDR3 amino acids: CASSLEGRGTGELFF.

The chain has TRBV7-2 and TRBJ2-2; the TCRdb D gene call, TRBD1, has no DNA to confirm it. This CDR3 region has 15 residues. Germline V CDR1 and CDR2: SGHTA, FQGNSA. CDR3 residues: CASSFRDIRTGELFF.

This chain links TRBV21-1 with TRBJ1-6. TRBV21-1 is termed a pseudogene. The CDR3 runs to 11 residues. The CDR3 here is CASSYNSPLHF.

The chain couples TRBV11-2 to TRBJ2-2; TCRdb designates TRBD2, a call that cannot be tested without DNA. Germline V gene sequence: CDR1 SGHAT, CDR2 FQNNGV. CDR3 length equals 19 residues. The CDR3: CASSLDRLAGGRVTGELFF.

CDR3 loop: CASSPRGQGGLVGKNIQYF. The chain employs TRBV4-1 and TRBJ2-4; lacking DNA, the TRBD1 call made by TCRdb goes unchecked. The CDR3 has 19 residues. Germline CDR1 reads MGHRA; CDR2 reads YSYEKL.